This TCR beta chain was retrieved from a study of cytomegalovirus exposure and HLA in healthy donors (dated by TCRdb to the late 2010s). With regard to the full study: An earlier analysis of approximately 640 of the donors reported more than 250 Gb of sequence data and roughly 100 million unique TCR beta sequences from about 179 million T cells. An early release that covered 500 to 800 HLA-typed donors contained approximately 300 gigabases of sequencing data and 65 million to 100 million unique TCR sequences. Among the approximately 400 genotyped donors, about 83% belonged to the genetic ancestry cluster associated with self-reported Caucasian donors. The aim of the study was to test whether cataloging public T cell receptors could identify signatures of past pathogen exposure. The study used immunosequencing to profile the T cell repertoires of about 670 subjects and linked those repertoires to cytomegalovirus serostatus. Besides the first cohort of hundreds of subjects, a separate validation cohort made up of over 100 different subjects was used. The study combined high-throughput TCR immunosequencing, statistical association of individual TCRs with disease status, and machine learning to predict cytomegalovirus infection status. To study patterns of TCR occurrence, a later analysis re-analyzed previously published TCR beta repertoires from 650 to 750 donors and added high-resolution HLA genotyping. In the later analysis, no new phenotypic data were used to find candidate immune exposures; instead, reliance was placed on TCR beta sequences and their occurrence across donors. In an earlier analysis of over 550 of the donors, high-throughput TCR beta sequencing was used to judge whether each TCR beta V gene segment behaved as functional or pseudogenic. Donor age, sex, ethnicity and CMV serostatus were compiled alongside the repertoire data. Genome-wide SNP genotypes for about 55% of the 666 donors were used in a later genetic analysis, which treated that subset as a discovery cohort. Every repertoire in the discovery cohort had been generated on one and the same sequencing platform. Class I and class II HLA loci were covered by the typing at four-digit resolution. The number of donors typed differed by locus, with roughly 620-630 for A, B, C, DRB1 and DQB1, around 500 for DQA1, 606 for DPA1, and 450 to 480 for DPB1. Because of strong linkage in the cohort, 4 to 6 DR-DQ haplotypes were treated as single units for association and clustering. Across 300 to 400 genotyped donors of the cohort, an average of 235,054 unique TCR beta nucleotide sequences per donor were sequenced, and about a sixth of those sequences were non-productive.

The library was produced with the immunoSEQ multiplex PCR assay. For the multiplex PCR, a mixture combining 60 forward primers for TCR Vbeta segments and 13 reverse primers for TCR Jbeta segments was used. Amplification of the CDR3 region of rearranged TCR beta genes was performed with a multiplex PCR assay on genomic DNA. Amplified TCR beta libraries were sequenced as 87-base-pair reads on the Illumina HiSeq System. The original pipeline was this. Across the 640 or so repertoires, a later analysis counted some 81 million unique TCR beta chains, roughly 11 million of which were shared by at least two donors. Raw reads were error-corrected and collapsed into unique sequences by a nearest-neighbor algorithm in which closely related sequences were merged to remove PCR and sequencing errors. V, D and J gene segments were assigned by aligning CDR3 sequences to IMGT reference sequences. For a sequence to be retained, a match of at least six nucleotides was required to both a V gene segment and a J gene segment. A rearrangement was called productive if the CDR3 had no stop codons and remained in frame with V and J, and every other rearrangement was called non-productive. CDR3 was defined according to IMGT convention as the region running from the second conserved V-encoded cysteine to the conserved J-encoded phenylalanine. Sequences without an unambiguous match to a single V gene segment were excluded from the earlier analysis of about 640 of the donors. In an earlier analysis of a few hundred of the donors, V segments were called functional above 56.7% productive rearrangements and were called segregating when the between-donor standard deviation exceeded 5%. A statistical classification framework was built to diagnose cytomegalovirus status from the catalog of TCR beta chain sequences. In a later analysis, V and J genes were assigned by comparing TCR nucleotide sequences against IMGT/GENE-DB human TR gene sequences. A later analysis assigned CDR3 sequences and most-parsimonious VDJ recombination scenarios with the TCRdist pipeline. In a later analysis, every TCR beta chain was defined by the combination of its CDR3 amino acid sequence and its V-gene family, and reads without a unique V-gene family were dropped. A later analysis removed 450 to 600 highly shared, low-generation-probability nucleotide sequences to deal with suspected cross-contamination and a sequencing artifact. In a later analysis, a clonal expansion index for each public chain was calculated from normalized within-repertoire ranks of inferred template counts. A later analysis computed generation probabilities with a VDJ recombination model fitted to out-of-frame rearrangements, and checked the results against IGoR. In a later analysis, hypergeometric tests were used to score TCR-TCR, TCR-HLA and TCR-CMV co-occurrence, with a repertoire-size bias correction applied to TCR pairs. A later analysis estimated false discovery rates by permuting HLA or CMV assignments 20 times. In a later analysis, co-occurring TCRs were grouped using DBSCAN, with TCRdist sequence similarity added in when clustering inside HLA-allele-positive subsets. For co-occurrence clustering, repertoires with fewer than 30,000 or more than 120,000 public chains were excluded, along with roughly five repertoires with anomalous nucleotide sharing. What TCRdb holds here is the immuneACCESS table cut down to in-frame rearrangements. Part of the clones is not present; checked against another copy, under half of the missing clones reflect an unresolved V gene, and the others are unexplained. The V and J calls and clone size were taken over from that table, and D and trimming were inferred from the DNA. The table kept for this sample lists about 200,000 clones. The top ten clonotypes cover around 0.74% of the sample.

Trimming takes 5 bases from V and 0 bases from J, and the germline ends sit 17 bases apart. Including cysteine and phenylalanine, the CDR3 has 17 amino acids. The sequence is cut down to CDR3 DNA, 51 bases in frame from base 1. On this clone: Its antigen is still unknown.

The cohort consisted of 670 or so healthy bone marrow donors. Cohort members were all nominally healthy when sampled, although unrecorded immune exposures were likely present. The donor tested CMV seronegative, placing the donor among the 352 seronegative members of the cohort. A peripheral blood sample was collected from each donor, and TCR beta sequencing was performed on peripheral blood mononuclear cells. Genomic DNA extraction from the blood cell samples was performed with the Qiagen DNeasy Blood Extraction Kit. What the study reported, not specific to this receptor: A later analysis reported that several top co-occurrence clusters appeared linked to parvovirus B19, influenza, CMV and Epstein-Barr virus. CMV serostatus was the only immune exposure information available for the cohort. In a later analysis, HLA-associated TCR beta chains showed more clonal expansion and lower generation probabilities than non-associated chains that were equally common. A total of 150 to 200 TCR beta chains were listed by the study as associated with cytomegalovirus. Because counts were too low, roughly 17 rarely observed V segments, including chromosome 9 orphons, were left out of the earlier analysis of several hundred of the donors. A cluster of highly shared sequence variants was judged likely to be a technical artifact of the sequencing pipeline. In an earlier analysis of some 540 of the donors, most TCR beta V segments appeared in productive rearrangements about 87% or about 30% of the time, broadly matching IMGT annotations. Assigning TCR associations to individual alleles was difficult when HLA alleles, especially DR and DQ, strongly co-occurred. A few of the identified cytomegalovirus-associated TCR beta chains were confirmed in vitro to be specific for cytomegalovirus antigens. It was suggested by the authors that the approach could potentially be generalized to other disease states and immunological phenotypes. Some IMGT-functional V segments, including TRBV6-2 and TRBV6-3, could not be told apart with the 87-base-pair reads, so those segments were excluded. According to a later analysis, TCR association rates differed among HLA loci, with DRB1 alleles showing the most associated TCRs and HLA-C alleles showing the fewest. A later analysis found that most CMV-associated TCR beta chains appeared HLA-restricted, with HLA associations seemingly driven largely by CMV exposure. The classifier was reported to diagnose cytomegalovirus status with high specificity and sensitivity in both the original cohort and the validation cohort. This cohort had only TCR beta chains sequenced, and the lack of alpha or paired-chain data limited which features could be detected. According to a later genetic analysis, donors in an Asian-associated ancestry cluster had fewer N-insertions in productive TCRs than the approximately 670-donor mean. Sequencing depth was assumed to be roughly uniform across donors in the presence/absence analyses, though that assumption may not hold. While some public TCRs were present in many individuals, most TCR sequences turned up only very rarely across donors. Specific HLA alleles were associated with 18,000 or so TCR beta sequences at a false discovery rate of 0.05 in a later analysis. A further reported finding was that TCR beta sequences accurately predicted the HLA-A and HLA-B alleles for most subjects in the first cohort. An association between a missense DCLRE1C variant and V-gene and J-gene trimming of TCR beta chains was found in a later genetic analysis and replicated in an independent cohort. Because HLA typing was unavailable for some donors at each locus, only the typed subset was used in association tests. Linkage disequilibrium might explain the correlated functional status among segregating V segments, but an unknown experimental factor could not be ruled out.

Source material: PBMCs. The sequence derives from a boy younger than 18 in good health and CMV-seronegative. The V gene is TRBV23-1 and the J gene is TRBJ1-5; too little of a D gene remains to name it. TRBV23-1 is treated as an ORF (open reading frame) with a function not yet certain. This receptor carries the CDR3 CASSRRNRFLSNQPQHF. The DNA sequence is TGCGCCAGCAGTAGGAGGAACCGATTCCTTAGCAATCAGCCCCAGCATTTT.